A single sample is the source of the 2 T cell receptor beta chains below, sequenced in a study of CD8+ T cells in alopecia areata. RNA extraction was followed by reverse transcription into cDNA, which acted as the sequencing template. Generated by immunoSEQ multiplex PCR, the TCRdb table keeps only in-frame clones and is missing some. This set yields 200,000 to 300,000 clones and no singletons; the top ten hold 1.2%. CD4, CD8alpha, NKG2D, NKG2ACE and other markers were used to sort pooled cutaneous lymph node cells. The source material was CD4+ T cells sorted from a lymph node. Every receptor here comes from a C3H/HeJ mouse with alopecia areata. The strain is characterized by the MHC haplotype H2-k.

This clone was recorded a few times. Gene labels here are mouse ones. The read is 4 residues too short to cover the CDR3 end, so that end is filled in from the germline J gene. The chain has TRBV1 and TRBJ2-7, with a possible D match to TRBD1 (6 bases). CDR3 length equals 13 residues. V lost 6 bases, J lost 3 bases, and 12 bases lay in between. Germline V gene data show CDR1 as NSQYPW and CDR2 as LRSPGD (reference sequence). CDR3 loop: CTCSAWDIYEQYF. The part of the CDR3 DNA that was read is TGCACCTGCAGCGCCTGGGACATCTAT.

This clone was seen more than once but under ten times. Germline and genes here are mouse. The sequenced fragment ends 4 residues before the CDR3 boundary, so the rest is inferred from the germline J gene. J is TRBJ2-1 and V is TRBV12-1; 8 bases map to TRBD2. The CDR3 loop spans 13 amino acids. V trimming: 8 bases; J trimming: 4 bases; junction bases outside the gene matches: 6. Germline assignment: CDR1 SGHSN and CDR2 HYEKVE. The sequenced part of the CDR3 DNA is TGTGCCACTGCGGGGGGGCTTTATGCT. This encodes CATAGGLYA. From start to end, the CDR3 is CATAGGLYAEQFF.